One and the same sample provided the 9 T cell receptor beta chains below, sequenced in a study of shared clonotypes between healthy human individuals. This table comes from immunoSEQ multiplex PCR, and its TCRdb copy is limited to in-frame clones, with some not included. The sample has 2 million to 2.5 million clones, around 90% seen once. Source material: naive CD4+ T cells from PBMCs. Subset indicated: CD45RA+ positively selected. These receptors were obtained from a man between 18 and 35 years old in good health. Some clones in this sample may be carry-over from other donors' samples.

CDR3 DNA: TGTGCCAGCAGCCTCCAGGGGGCTGTATCGGGAAACACCATATATTTT. Protein: CASSLQGAVSGNTIYF. The chain couples TRBV7-2 to TRBJ1-3, with 8 bases lining up with TRBD1. Germline CDR1 and CDR2: SGHTA and FQGNSA. The V and J ends lost 5 bases and 4 bases, in that order; junction bases with no gene match: 10. CDR3 length equals 16 residues.

This clone appeared a few times. The rearrangement joins TRBV2 to TRBJ2-5; D is perhaps TRBD2 (6 bases). CDR3 size: 17 residues. V was shortened by 3 bases and J by 5 bases, with 22 bases between the two germline ends. Germline-derived CDR1 and CDR2 are SNHLY and FYNNEI. DNA for the CDR3: TGTGCCAGCAGTGACGCCGATCTCACGGGGGTGGGGGAGACCCAGTACTTC. Residues: CASSDADLTGVGETQYF.

This sequence joins TRBV28 and TRBJ1-5; D call uncertain. Germline V CDR1 and CDR2: MDHEN, SYDVKM. V gave up 5 bases and J gave up 8 bases, with 7 bases separating them. The CDR3 consists of 11 residues. The CDR3 loop is CASSRAEPQHF. In nucleotides, the CDR3 is TGTGCCAGCAGTCGTGCGGAGCCCCAGCATTTT.

Concerning this clone itself: The identical CDR3 is also encoded by other nucleotide sequences in the sample. The genes are TRBV19 and TRBJ2-7; 10 bases are a match to TRBD1. Looked up from germline, CDR1 is LNHDA and CDR2 is SQIVND (reference sequence). CDR3 length: 13 amino acids. Trimming removed 8 bases from V and 1 base from J; junction bases left unmatched: 2. The CDR3 DNA reads as TGTGCCAGTCGGGACAGGGGTTCCTACGAGCAGTACTTC. Amino acids: CASRDRGSYEQYF.

The CDR3 protein is CASSLYRGGYEQYF. CDR3 DNA: TGTGCCAGCAGTTTGTACAGGGGAGGCTACGAGCAGTACTTC. J is TRBJ2-7 and V is TRBV28, with D perhaps TRBD1 (7 bases). Trimming shortened V by 3 bases and J by 3 bases, and 12 bases separated the two germline ends. CDR1 is MDHEN and CDR2 is SYDVKM in the germline V gene. This CDR3 spans 14 amino acids.

The chain links TRBV21-1 to TRBJ2-7; the D segment call TRBD2 is taken from the table without a DNA check. TRBV21-1 counts as a pseudogene. CDR3 length equals 15 residues. The CDR3 bases are TGTGCCAGCAGCAAACTGAGCGGGAGTGTCTACGAGCAGTACTTC. Amino acids: CASSKLSGSVYEQYF.

This chain links TRBV4-1 with TRBJ2-7; D is uncertain. The germline CDR1 and CDR2 sequences are MGHRA and YSYEKL. Trimming took off 1 base at V and 3 bases at J, with 13 bases between the two ends. CDR3 length equals 15 residues. The CDR3 protein is CASSQVPVPYYEQYF. DNA for the CDR3: TGCGCCAGCAGCCAAGTTCCCGTACCCTACTACGAGCAGTACTTC.

The chain couples TRBV7-9 to TRBJ1-2; D gene unclear. This CDR3 region has 13 residues. Germline V CDR1 and CDR2: SEHNR, FQNEAQ (reference sequence). Trimming took 3 bases from V and 5 from J, leaving 10 bases between them. The CDR3 sequence: CASSFGEAYGYTF. The CDR3 DNA reads TGTGCCAGCAGCTTTGGAGAAGCTTATGGCTACACCTTC.

This sequence joins TRBV11-2 and TRBJ1-1; a weak D match, TRBD1 (5 bases). The V end was cut by 5 bases, the J end by 6 bases, with 19 bases between. Germline CDR1 is SGHAT and CDR2 is FQNNGV. This CDR3 is 15 amino acids long. CDR3: CASSLAGRKTAEAFF. Written as DNA, the CDR3 is TGTGCCAGCAGCCTAGCGGGACGCAAGACGGCTGAAGCTTTCTTT. Based on the CDR3 plus reference TRBV11-2 and TRBJ1-1, the full variable domain is EAGVAQSPRYKIIEKRQSVAFWCNPISGHATLYWYQQILGQGPKLLIQFQNNGVVDDSQLPKDRFSAERLKGVDSTLKIQPAKLEDSAVYLCASSLAGRKTAEAFFGQGTRLTVV.